The 5 T cell receptor beta chains presented below share a single source sample, sequenced in a study of glioma-infiltrating T cells after dendritic cell vaccination. The time point was: after dendritic cell vaccination, including at tumor progression/relapse. Assay: immunoSEQ multiplex PCR; the TCRdb copy retains only in-frame clones and omits some. The sample contains some 110,000 clones, around 90% of which appear only once. This specimen was blood, taken after dendritic cell vaccination. All receptors come from a human donor with glioblastoma.

This chain connects TRBV5-4 to TRBJ2-7; possibly TRBD2 for D (5 bases). CDR3 size: 14 residues. Trimming stripped 1 base from V and 0 bases from J, with 8 bases between. Germline loops: CDR1 SGHNT, CDR2 YYREEE (reference sequence). Here the CDR3 DNA reads TGTGCCAGCAGCTTGTATGGGAGCTCCTACGAGCAGTACTTC. Its protein product is CASSLYGSSYEQYF.

The rearrangement joins TRBV6-1 to TRBJ2-1; a weak D match, TRBD1 (6 bases). V was clipped by 7 bases and J by 12 bases, with 25 bases between them. This CDR3 spans 15 amino acids. From germline, CDR1 is MNHNS and CDR2 SASEGT. As DNA, the CDR3 is TGTGCCAGCATCCTCCCCGGCACAGGGTTTTTACGGCAGTTCTTC. Its translation is CASILPGTGFLRQFF.

The rearrangement links TRBV5-1 to TRBJ1-2; no clear D gene. V lost 1 base and J lost 6, with 10 bases in between. The length of the CDR3 is 13 residues. Germline-derived CDR1 and CDR2 are SGHRS and YFSETQ. The CDR3 is CASSLRGLDGYTF. CDR3 bases: TGCGCCAGCAGCTTGAGAGGGTTGGATGGCTACACCTTC.

The J gene is TRBJ2-7, the V gene TRBV5-1; TRBD1 matches 7 bases. Germline CDR1 and CDR2: SGHRS and YFSETQ. The CDR3 is made up of 14 amino acids. Unmatched junction bases numbered 12, after V lost 6 bases and J lost 6 bases. In DNA form, the CDR3 reads TGCGCCAGCAACACAGGGGCCGCCTCTGGCGAGCAGTACTTC. Amino acid sequence: CASNTGAASGEQYF.

The rearrangement joins TRBV2 to TRBJ2-7, with 8 positions matching TRBD2. The CDR3 spans 14 residues. The germline gives CDR1 SNHLY, CDR2 FYNNEI. With 7 bases clipped from V and 6 bases from J, the junction kept 11 bases outside the gene matches. The CDR3 protein is CASINSGVGSEQYF. CDR3 bases: TGTGCCAGCATTAATAGCGGGGTAGGTTCCGAGCAGTACTTC.